This T cell receptor (beta chain) originates from a study of cytomegalovirus exposure and HLA in healthy donors. The CDR3 extends over 16 amino acids. CDR1 is SGHKS, CDR2 YYEKEE, per germline (reference sequence). V was clipped by 1 base and J by 1 base, with 14 bases between them. This clone was detected only once. Antigen specificity is unknown. The PCR used 60 Vbeta and 13 Jbeta primers. Method: immunoSEQ multiplex PCR; TCRdb's copy keeps in-frame clones and lacks some. The repertoire consists of 95,000 to 100,000 clones, with around 74% occurring once and the leading ten covering roughly 2%. Study-wide points: Later analysis found that TCR beta chains associated with HLA were more clonally expanded than other, equally common chains.

The TCR comes from a woman in her thirties or forties in good health and CMV-seronegative. Sequenced: PBMCs. This chain uses TRBV5-5 with TRBJ1-2; D may be TRBD1 (5 bases). CDR3 sequence reads: CASSLLVLGLNYGYTF. The CDR3 bases are TGTGCCAGCAGCTTGCTAGTCCTGGGGCTTAACTATGGCTACACCTTC. Full variable domain (remainder filled in from reference TRBV5-5 and TRBJ1-2): DAGVTQSPTHLIKTRGQQVTLRCSPISGHKSVSWYQQVLGQGPQFIFQYYEKEERGRGNFPDRFSARQFPNYSSELNVNALLLGDSALYLCASSLLVLGLNYGYTFGSGTRLTVV.